These T cell receptor beta chains were read from a single sample in a study of T cell changes during pregnancy in multiple sclerosis. Produced via immunoSEQ multiplex PCR; TCRdb's table is partial and in-frame only. The top ten hold roughly 1.5% of the sample, which has under 50,000 clones, roughly 90% seen once. The specimen comprised peripheral blood, sampled in the first trimester of pregnancy. Receptor source: a female donor in good health, enrolled as a control in a pregnancy study. The CDR3 runs from the conserved cysteine through the conserved F or W. D genes are given only for firm matches. Where a row states a size, it is once, few, many or the class of an expanded clone; other rows omit it.

j_gene,d_gene,v_gene,abundance,CDR3nt,CDR3aa
TRBJ2-7,TRBD2,TRBV13,.,TGTGCCAGCAGCTTAGGGGGACTAGCGGTCTACGAGCAGTACTTC,CASSLGGLAVYEQYF
TRBJ1-3,TRBD1,TRBV7-6,.,TGTGCCAGGGGACAGAGCTCTGGAAACACCATATATTTT,CARGQSSGNTIYF
TRBJ2-7,.,TRBV11-2,once,TGTGCCAGCAGCTTCTCCGGCTCCTACGAGCAGTACTTC,CASSFSGSYEQYF
TRBJ2-7,.,TRBV5-4,.,TGTGCCAGCAGCTTGGCAGGATCCTACGAGCAGTACTTC,CASSLAGSYEQYF
TRBJ1-1,TRBD1,TRBV5-4,.,TGTGCCAGCAGCTCCGGAGACAGGGGGCTCTCTGAAGCTTTCTTT,CASSSGDRGLSEAFF
TRBJ1-2,TRBD1,TRBV6-5,few,TGTGCCAGCAGTTATGGGACAGGCAACTATGGCTACACCTTC,CASSYGTGNYGYTF
TRBJ2-6,.,TRBV5-6,.,TGTGCCAGCAGCTTCCCAGGGACTGGGGCCAACGTCCTGACTTTC,CASSFPGTGANVLTF
TRBJ2-2,.,TRBV4-2,.,TGTGCCAGCAGCCAACCTTTCCCCGGGGAGCTGTTTTTT,CASSQPFPGELFF
TRBJ1-2,.,TRBV6-1,.,TGTGCCAGCAGTGAAACTCGAGATTTCTATGGCTACACCTTC,CASSETRDFYGYTF
TRBJ2-3,TRBD2,TRBV6-6,.,TGTGCCAGCAGGAACGGACTAGGCACAGATACGCAGTATTTT,CASRNGLGTDTQYF
TRBJ2-7,TRBD1,TRBV4-3,.,TGCGCCAGCAGCCAAGGGACAGGCGGTTATGTCTACGAGCAGTACTTC,CASSQGTGGYVYEQYF
TRBJ1-5,.,TRBV2,.,TGTGCCAGCAGTGAAGTGGACTATAGCAATCAGCCCCAGCATTTT,CASSEVDYSNQPQHF
TRBJ2-1,TRBD2,TRBV7-3,.,TGTGCCAGCAGCCCTGGGCTAGCGGGGGGGAATGAGCAGTTCTTC,CASSPGLAGGNEQFF
TRBJ2-1,TRBD2,TRBV18,.,TGTGCCAGCTCACCCCAATCTAGCGGGGGGAACAATGAGCAGTTCTTC,CASSPQSSGGNNEQFF
TRBJ2-1,TRBD1,TRBV5-1,few,TGCGCCAGCAGCTTGGCGCAGGGGGCGGCGGGTAATGAGCAGTTCTTC,CASSLAQGAAGNEQFF
TRBJ1-2,TRBD1,TRBV19,once,TGTGCCAGTAGTACCCTGTCGGGACAGCTTTTCTATGGCTACACCTTC,CASSTLSGQLFYGYTF
TRBJ1-1,TRBD1,TRBV18,.,TGTGCCAGCTCAGGACACAGGGGGGAATTAGTTGAAGCTTTCTTT,CASSGHRGELVEAFF
TRBJ2-1,.,TRBV18,.,TGTGCCAGCTCACCACGGTATTGGCAGGAATACAATGAGCAGTTCTTC,CASSPRYWQEYNEQFF
TRBJ2-5,TRBD2,TRBV7-9,.,TGTGCCAGCAGCTTTGACGTCTCGCGGGAGCTAGAGACCCAGTACTTC,CASSFDVSRELETQYF
TRBJ2-3,TRBD2,TRBV6-6,.,TGTGCCAGCAATTCAGCGGGAGAAGGTACAGATACGCAGTATTTT,CASNSAGEGTDTQYF
TRBJ2-1,.,TRBV13,.,TGTGCCAGCAGCTTCTCGACCCCCACAGGCTACAATGAGCAGTTCTTC,CASSFSTPTGYNEQFF
TRBJ2-1,.,TRBV4-1,.,TGCGCCAGCAGCCAAGCGTTAGTGATTACTTACAATGAGCAGTTCTTC,CASSQALVITYNEQFF
TRBJ1-2,.,TRBV6-5,few,TGTGCCAGCAGCCCTGGGGCCCTGCCAAACTATGGCTACACCTTC,CASSPGALPNYGYTF
TRBJ1-2,TRBD1,TRBV7-2,.,TGTGCCAGCAGCTTAGATGGGACAGGGGGATATGGCTACACCTTC,CASSLDGTGGYGYTF
TRBJ2-5,TRBD2,TRBV6-1,few,TGTGCCAGCAGTGAAACCACCGGGGAGGGGTATGAGACCCAGTACTTC,CASSETTGEGYETQYF
TRBJ1-2,.,TRBV7-9,.,TGTGCCAGCAGCTTAACCGAGATGGGGCTCCCCTTC,CASSLTEMGLPF
TRBJ2-5,.,TRBV9,.,TGTGCCAGCAGCGTAGCCCCCATACTCGGAGTCCAAGAGACCCAGTACTTC,CASSVAPILGVQETQYF
TRBJ1-2,.,TRBV28,few,TGTGCCAGCAGTTCACAAGGCGGTGGCTACACCTTC,CASSSQGGGYTF
TRBJ2-2,TRBD1,TRBV5-4,.,TGTGCCAGCAGCCCGCGACAGGGTCGGCAGACCGGGGAGCTGTTTTTT,CASSPRQGRQTGELFF
TRBJ2-1,TRBD2,TRBV7-3,.,TGTGCCAGCAGCTCCTCTAGCGGGGACTACAATGAGCAGTTCTTC,CASSSSSGDYNEQFF
TRBJ1-1,.,TRBV7-2,.,TGTGCCAGCAGACCGACAAACAGTATGAACACTGAAGCTTTCTTT,CASRPTNSMNTEAFF
TRBJ1-2,.,TRBV23-1,.,TGCGCCAGCAGTCAATCTATAGGCCGGGATTTTAATGGCTACACCTTC,CASSQSIGRDFNGYTF
TRBJ2-7,TRBD2,TRBV28,.,TGTGCCAGCAGTTTATTCGCTAGCGGAAACTACGAGCAGTACTTC,CASSLFASGNYEQYF
TRBJ2-7,TRBD2,TRBV4-3,.,TGCGCCAGCAGCCAAACCGGGACTAGCGGGTATGAGCAGTACTTC,CASSQTGTSGYEQYF
TRBJ2-1,TRBD1,TRBV11-1,.,TGTGCCAGCAGCTTGGGACAGGGCTCCTACAATGAGCAGTTCTTC,CASSLGQGSYNEQFF
TRBJ1-6,TRBD1,TRBV10-2,.,TGCGCCAGCAGAGAGCAGGGGGTCGGTTCACCCCTCCACTTT,CASREQGVGSPLHF
TRBJ2-7,TRBD2,TRBV14,.,TGTGCCAGCAGCCAAGATTCGGGGGGTGCTGGCTTC,CASSQDSGGAGF